This is a list of T cell receptor beta chains from one sample in a study of blood T cell repertoires in COVID-19. The data were produced by immunoSEQ multiplex PCR, yet TCRdb's version contains in-frame clones alone and is incomplete. The data hold more than 300,000 clones, with roughly nine tenths observed a single time. The sequencing sample was made of peripheral blood. These receptors all come from a woman younger than 45 with COVID-19, enrolled during active disease. CDR3s include the opening cysteine and the closing phenylalanine or tryptophan. Each record gives: V gene, D gene, J gene, clone size, CDR3 protein, CDR3 DNA. The D gene is left open where the match is weak. Only part of the rows carry a size: once, few, many, or a class if the clone is expanded.

v_gene: TRBV10-3; d_gene: NA; j_gene: TRBJ1-4; abundance: NA; CDR3aa: CAIRKGPTNEKLFF; CDR3nt: TGTGCCATCAGGAAGGGGCCAACTAATGAAAAACTGTTTTTT
v_gene: TRBV5-1; d_gene: NA; j_gene: TRBJ2-1; abundance: NA; CDR3aa: CASRGGIDEQFF; CDR3nt: TGCGCCAGCAGGGGGGGAATCGATGAGCAGTTCTTC
v_gene: TRBV11-3; d_gene: NA; j_gene: TRBJ1-2; abundance: NA; CDR3aa: CASSSPGEDYTF; CDR3nt: TGTGCCAGCAGCTCTCCGGGGGAAGACTACACCTTC
v_gene: TRBV7-3; d_gene: TRBD1; j_gene: TRBJ1-2; abundance: NA; CDR3aa: CASSFGQGDGYTF; CDR3nt: TGTGCCAGCAGCTTTGGACAGGGGGATGGCTACACCTTC
v_gene: TRBV21-1; d_gene: NA; j_gene: TRBJ1-1; abundance: NA; CDR3aa: CASSKVCTEAFF; CDR3nt: TGTGCCAGCAGCAAAGTCTGCACTGAAGCTTTCTTT
v_gene: TRBV5-5; d_gene: TRBD1; j_gene: TRBJ2-1; abundance: NA; CDR3aa: CASSRDSSYNEQFF; CDR3nt: TGTGCCAGCAGCCGGGACAGCTCCTACAATGAGCAGTTCTTC
v_gene: TRBV5-4; d_gene: TRBD1; j_gene: TRBJ2-7; abundance: once; CDR3aa: CASRMFGTGVHEQYF; CDR3nt: TGTGCCAGCAGAATGTTTGGGACAGGGGTCCACGAGCAGTACTTC
v_gene: TRBV30; d_gene: NA; j_gene: TRBJ1-1; abundance: NA; CDR3aa: CAWMGQNTEAFF; CDR3nt: TGTGCCTGGATGGGACAGAACACTGAAGCTTTCTTT
v_gene: TRBV27; d_gene: TRBD1; j_gene: TRBJ1-1; abundance: NA; CDR3aa: CASRGTGLNTEAFF; CDR3nt: TGTGCCAGCAGAGGGACAGGGTTGAACACTGAAGCTTTCTTT
v_gene: TRBV4-2; d_gene: TRBD1; j_gene: TRBJ2-5; abundance: NA; CDR3aa: CASSQPGQGGPETQYF; CDR3nt: TGTGCCAGCAGCCAACCCGGACAGGGAGGACCGGAGACCCAGTACTTC
v_gene: TRBV18; d_gene: NA; j_gene: TRBJ1-1; abundance: NA; CDR3aa: CASSPQAQGEAFF; CDR3nt: TGTGCCAGCTCACCACAAGCACAGGGTGAAGCTTTCTTT
v_gene: TRBV6-5; d_gene: NA; j_gene: TRBJ1-1; abundance: NA; CDR3aa: CASSYEGENTEAFF; CDR3nt: TGTGCCAGCAGTTACGAGGGGGAGAACACTGAAGCTTTCTTT
v_gene: TRBV28; d_gene: NA; j_gene: TRBJ1-2; abundance: NA; CDR3aa: CASSFATTVRYTF; CDR3nt: TGTGCCAGCAGTTTCGCGACAACGGTGCGCTACACCTTC
v_gene: TRBV5-1; d_gene: NA; j_gene: TRBJ1-4; abundance: NA; CDR3aa: CASSLDPASGEKLFF; CDR3nt: TGCGCCAGCAGCTTGGATCCGGCTTCGGGGGAAAAACTGTTTTTT
v_gene: TRBV24-1; d_gene: TRBD2; j_gene: TRBJ2-1; abundance: NA; CDR3aa: CATSGGQGSGGSYNEQFF; CDR3nt: TGTGCCACCAGTGGGGGCCAGGGCAGCGGGGGGTCCTACAATGAGCAGTTCTTC
v_gene: TRBV15; d_gene: NA; j_gene: TRBJ1-2; abundance: NA; CDR3aa: CATSSGGYGYTF; CDR3nt: TGTGCCACCAGCAGCGGAGGCTATGGCTACACCTTC
v_gene: TRBV7-9; d_gene: NA; j_gene: TRBJ1-1; abundance: NA; CDR3aa: CASSLRGDPEAFF; CDR3nt: TGTGCCAGCAGCTTAAGGGGTGACCCTGAAGCTTTCTTT
v_gene: TRBV5-1; d_gene: TRBD1; j_gene: TRBJ1-2; abundance: NA; CDR3aa: CASAPTGVNYGYTF; CDR3nt: TGCGCCAGCGCGCCAACAGGGGTTAACTATGGCTACACCTTC
v_gene: TRBV5-5; d_gene: NA; j_gene: TRBJ2-2; abundance: NA; CDR3aa: CASSLTSGAGELFF; CDR3nt: TGTGCCAGCAGCTTAACGTCAGGGGCCGGGGAGCTGTTTTTT
v_gene: TRBV19; d_gene: NA; j_gene: TRBJ2-2; abundance: NA; CDR3aa: CASSLYSNGYGELFF; CDR3nt: TGTGCCAGTAGTCTTTATAGTAACGGGTACGGGGAGCTGTTTTTT
v_gene: TRBV2; d_gene: TRBD1; j_gene: TRBJ1-2; abundance: few; CDR3aa: CASKLRQGARGYTF; CDR3nt: TGTGCCAGCAAGTTGCGACAGGGGGCTCGTGGCTACACCTTC
v_gene: TRBV27; d_gene: TRBD1; j_gene: TRBJ2-3; abundance: NA; CDR3aa: CASSLSGDRGTDTQYF; CDR3nt: TGTGCCAGCAGTTTATCAGGGGACAGGGGCACAGATACGCAGTATTTT
v_gene: TRBV9; d_gene: NA; j_gene: TRBJ2-3; abundance: NA; CDR3aa: CASSPWGRANTDTQYF; CDR3nt: TGTGCCAGCAGCCCCTGGGGCAGAGCAAACACAGATACGCAGTATTTT
v_gene: TRBV4-1; d_gene: TRBD1; j_gene: TRBJ1-2; abundance: NA; CDR3aa: CASSPRTGDGYTF; CDR3nt: TGCGCCAGCAGCCCCCGGACAGGGGATGGCTACACCTTC
v_gene: TRBV28; d_gene: NA; j_gene: TRBJ2-1; abundance: NA; CDR3aa: CASRLGRMRTNEQFF; CDR3nt: TGTGCCAGCAGGCTCGGCCGCATGAGGACAAATGAGCAGTTCTTC
v_gene: TRBV5-1; d_gene: TRBD1; j_gene: TRBJ1-1; abundance: NA; CDR3aa: CASSLGGGYVLNTEAFF; CDR3nt: TGCGCCAGCAGCTTGGGAGGGGGCTACGTACTAAACACTGAAGCTTTCTTT
v_gene: TRBV5-1; d_gene: NA; j_gene: TRBJ1-2; abundance: once; CDR3aa: CASSSLGPNRNYGYTF; CDR3nt: TGCGCCAGCAGCTCCCTTGGGCCGAACCGTAACTATGGCTACACCTTC
v_gene: TRBV5-1; d_gene: NA; j_gene: TRBJ1-6; abundance: NA; CDR3aa: CASSSTGIGSSPLHF; CDR3nt: TGCGCCAGCAGCTCAACAGGGATTGGAAGTTCACCCCTCCACTTT
v_gene: TRBV7-9; d_gene: NA; j_gene: TRBJ2-2; abundance: NA; CDR3aa: CASTAANTGELFF; CDR3nt: TGTGCCAGCACGGCAGCGAACACCGGGGAGCTGTTTTTT
v_gene: TRBV30; d_gene: NA; j_gene: TRBJ1-4; abundance: NA; CDR3aa: CAWSITRGGNEKLFF; CDR3nt: TGTGCCTGGAGCATTACCAGGGGTGGGAATGAAAAACTGTTTTTT
v_gene: TRBV3-1/TRBV3-2; d_gene: TRBD1; j_gene: TRBJ1-2; abundance: NA; CDR3aa: CASSQDRTGSGGYTF; CDR3nt: TGTGCCAGCAGCCAAGATAGGACAGGGTCGGGTGGCTACACCTTC
v_gene: TRBV28; d_gene: NA; j_gene: TRBJ1-1; abundance: NA; CDR3aa: CASTGRGYTEAFF; CDR3nt: TGTGCCAGCACCGGCAGGGGTTACACTGAAGCTTTCTTT
v_gene: TRBV6-2/TRBV6-3; d_gene: NA; j_gene: TRBJ1-6; abundance: many; CDR3aa: CASSLLNSPLHF; CDR3nt: TGTGCCAGCAGTCTCCTCAATTCACCCCTCCACTTT
v_gene: TRBV7-3; d_gene: NA; j_gene: TRBJ1-1; abundance: NA; CDR3aa: CASSLSPLGTEAFF; CDR3nt: TGTGCCAGCAGCTTAAGCCCGCTCGGGACTGAAGCTTTCTTT
v_gene: TRBV18; d_gene: NA; j_gene: TRBJ1-3; abundance: once; CDR3aa: CASSPLGNTIYF; CDR3nt: TGTGCCAGCTCACCATTAGGAAACACCATATATTTT
v_gene: TRBV18; d_gene: TRBD1; j_gene: TRBJ1-1; abundance: NA; CDR3aa: CASSPRLLRTGENTEAFF; CDR3nt: TGTGCCAGCTCACCGCGACTTCTTCGGACAGGGGAGAACACTGAAGCTTTCTTT
v_gene: TRBV6-5; d_gene: NA; j_gene: TRBJ1-1; abundance: NA; CDR3aa: CASSMTLRNTEAFF; CDR3nt: TGTGCCAGCAGTATGACATTGAGGAACACTGAAGCTTTCTTT
v_gene: TRBV18; d_gene: TRBD1; j_gene: TRBJ1-1; abundance: NA; CDR3aa: CASSLATGGTEAFF; CDR3nt: TGTGCCAGCTCACTGGCAACAGGGGGCACTGAAGCTTTCTTT
v_gene: TRBV4-3; d_gene: TRBD2; j_gene: TRBJ2-1; abundance: few; CDR3aa: CASSAARGGAEEQFF; CDR3nt: TGCGCCAGCAGCGCTGCTCGCGGGGGGGCAGAGGAGCAGTTCTTC
v_gene: TRBV5-4; d_gene: NA; j_gene: TRBJ1-2; abundance: NA; CDR3aa: CASSLAGENYGYTF; CDR3nt: TGTGCCAGCAGCTTAGCCGGGGAGAACTATGGCTACACCTTC
v_gene: TRBV5-1; d_gene: TRBD1; j_gene: TRBJ1-2; abundance: NA; CDR3aa: CASSPVGQGTSGYTF; CDR3nt: TGCGCCAGCAGCCCCGTGGGACAGGGAACGAGTGGCTACACCTTC
v_gene: TRBV12-3/TRBV12-4; d_gene: TRBD1; j_gene: TRBJ2-5; abundance: NA; CDR3aa: CASSQGQGTTQYF; CDR3nt: TGTGCCAGCAGCCAGGGACAGGGTACGACCCAGTACTTC
v_gene: TRBV3-1/TRBV3-2; d_gene: TRBD2; j_gene: TRBJ2-1; abundance: NA; CDR3aa: CASSPYSGVNEQFF; CDR3nt: TGTGCCAGCAGCCCATATAGCGGGGTCAATGAGCAGTTCTTC
v_gene: TRBV6-1; d_gene: TRBD1; j_gene: TRBJ2-6; abundance: few; CDR3aa: CASSEETGSGANVLTF; CDR3nt: TGTGCCAGCAGTGAGGAGACAGGGTCTGGGGCCAACGTCCTGACTTTC
v_gene: TRBV6-6; d_gene: NA; j_gene: TRBJ1-5; abundance: NA; CDR3aa: CASSYGANTNQPQHF; CDR3nt: TGTGCCAGCAGTTACGGGGCGAATACCAATCAGCCCCAGCATTTT
v_gene: TRBV7-9; d_gene: TRBD1; j_gene: TRBJ2-1; abundance: NA; CDR3aa: CASSGGTGGNEQFF; CDR3nt: TGTGCCAGCAGCGGCGGGACAGGGGGCAATGAGCAGTTCTTC
v_gene: TRBV16; d_gene: TRBD1; j_gene: TRBJ1-2; abundance: NA; CDR3aa: CASSHRTGQGGYTF; CDR3nt: TGTGCCAGCAGCCACAGGACAGGGCAGGGTGGCTACACCTTC
v_gene: TRBV4-1; d_gene: NA; j_gene: TRBJ1-2; abundance: NA; CDR3aa: CASSPDTGHYGYTF; CDR3nt: TGCGCCAGCAGCCCGGACACAGGCCACTATGGCTACACCTTC
v_gene: TRBV24-1; d_gene: TRBD1; j_gene: TRBJ1-1; abundance: NA; CDR3aa: CATSGGGQTEAFF; CDR3nt: TGTGCCACCAGCGGAGGGGGACAGACCGAAGCTTTCTTT
v_gene: TRBV19; d_gene: TRBD1; j_gene: TRBJ2-1; abundance: NA; CDR3aa: CASSPPGTGENEQFF; CDR3nt: TGTGCCAGTAGTCCCCCCGGGACAGGGGAGAATGAGCAGTTCTTC
v_gene: TRBV6-1; d_gene: NA; j_gene: TRBJ1-2; abundance: NA; CDR3aa: CASSEQVTGPYPMGYTF; CDR3nt: TGTGCCAGCAGTGAACAAGTCACAGGGCCCTACCCTATGGGCTACACCTTC
v_gene: TRBV27; d_gene: NA; j_gene: TRBJ1-2; abundance: NA; CDR3aa: CASSWARANYGYTF; CDR3nt: TGTGCCAGCAGTTGGGCGCGGGCCAACTATGGCTACACCTTC
v_gene: TRBV6-5; d_gene: NA; j_gene: TRBJ1-4; abundance: few; CDR3aa: CASKDTGWGEKLFF; CDR3nt: TGTGCCAGCAAGGATACAGGGTGGGGCGAAAAACTGTTTTTT
v_gene: TRBV2; d_gene: TRBD1; j_gene: TRBJ2-1; abundance: NA; CDR3aa: CASRDRSYNEQFF; CDR3nt: TGTGCCAGCAGGGACAGGAGCTACAATGAGCAGTTCTTC
v_gene: TRBV5-8; d_gene: NA; j_gene: TRBJ2-4; abundance: NA; CDR3aa: CASSSLGVAKNIQYF; CDR3nt: TGTGCCAGCAGCTCTCTGGGAGTGGCCAAAAACATTCAGTACTTC
v_gene: TRBV7-2; d_gene: NA; j_gene: TRBJ1-2; abundance: once; CDR3aa: CASSLDFQGGYTF; CDR3nt: TGTGCCAGCAGCTTAGATTTCCAGGGGGGCTACACCTTC
v_gene: TRBV27; d_gene: TRBD2; j_gene: TRBJ2-3; abundance: NA; CDR3aa: CASSLTGGRTDTQYF; CDR3nt: TGTGCCAGCAGTTTAACGGGGGGACGCACAGATACGCAGTATTTT
v_gene: TRBV11-2; d_gene: TRBD1; j_gene: TRBJ2-6; abundance: NA; CDR3aa: CASRLTGGAGANVLTF; CDR3nt: TGTGCCAGCAGGTTGACAGGGGGCGCTGGGGCCAACGTCCTGACTTTC
v_gene: TRBV2; d_gene: NA; j_gene: TRBJ1-6; abundance: NA; CDR3aa: CASLGAAYNSPLHF; CDR3nt: TGTGCCAGCCTAGGGGCCGCCTATAATTCACCCCTCCACTTT
v_gene: TRBV6-5; d_gene: TRBD1; j_gene: TRBJ1-2; abundance: NA; CDR3aa: CASSPDRARGYTF; CDR3nt: TGTGCCAGCAGCCCCGACAGGGCCCGAGGGTACACCTTC